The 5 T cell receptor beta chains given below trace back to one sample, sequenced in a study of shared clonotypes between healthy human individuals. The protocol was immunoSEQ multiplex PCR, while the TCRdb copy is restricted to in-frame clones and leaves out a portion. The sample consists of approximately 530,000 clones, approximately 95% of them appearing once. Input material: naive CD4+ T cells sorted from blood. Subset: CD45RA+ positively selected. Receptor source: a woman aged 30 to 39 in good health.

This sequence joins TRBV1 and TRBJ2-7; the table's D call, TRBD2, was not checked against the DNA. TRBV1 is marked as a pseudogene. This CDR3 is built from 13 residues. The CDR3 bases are TGCACCAGCAGGTATGGGAGAGACTACGAGCAGTACTTC. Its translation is CTSRYGRDYEQYF.

The CDR3, as DNA: TGTGCCAGCAGCCGTCGGGGACTAGCGGAGGGGGTCGGCACAGATACGCAGTATTTT. This codes for CASSRRGLAEGVGTDTQYF. The chain uses TRBV5-8 and TRBJ2-3; 11 bases are shared with TRBD2. This CDR3 has 19 amino acids. CDR1 is SGHTS, CDR2 YDEGEE, per germline. The V segment lost 4 bases and the J segment 1 base; nucleotides outside the gene matches: 14. Complete variable domain (other parts from reference TRBV5-8 and TRBJ2-3): EAGVTQSPTHLIKTRGQQATLRCSPISGHTSVYWYQQALGLGLQFLLWYDEGEERNRGNFPPRFSGRQFPNYSSELNVNALELEDSALYLCASSRRGLAEGVGTDTQYFGPGTRLTVL.

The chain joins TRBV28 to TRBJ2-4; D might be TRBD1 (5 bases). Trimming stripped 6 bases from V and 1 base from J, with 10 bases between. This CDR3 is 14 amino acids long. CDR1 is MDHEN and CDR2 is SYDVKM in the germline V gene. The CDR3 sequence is CASRPSGAKNIQYF. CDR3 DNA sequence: TGTGCCAGCAGACCGTCAGGGGCCAAAAACATTCAGTACTTC.

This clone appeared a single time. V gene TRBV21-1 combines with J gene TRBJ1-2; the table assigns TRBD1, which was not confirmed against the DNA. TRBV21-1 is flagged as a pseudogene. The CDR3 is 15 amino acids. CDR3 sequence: CASSKSDRGTDGYTF. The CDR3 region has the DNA TGTGCCAGCAGCAAATCGGACAGGGGGACTGATGGCTACACCTTC.

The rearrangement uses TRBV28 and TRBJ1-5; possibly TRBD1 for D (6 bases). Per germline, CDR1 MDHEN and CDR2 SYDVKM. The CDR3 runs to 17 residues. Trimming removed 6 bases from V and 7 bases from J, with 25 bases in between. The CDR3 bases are TGTGCCAGCAGCCAGCCTCAATTCAGGGGAACAGGCCAGCCCCAGCATTTT. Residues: CASSQPQFRGTGQPQHF. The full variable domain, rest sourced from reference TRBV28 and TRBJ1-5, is DVKVTQSSRYLVKRTGEKVFLECVQDMDHENMFWYRQDPGLGLRLIYFSYDVKMKEKGDIPEGYSVSREKKERFSLILESASTNQTSMYLCASSQPQFRGTGQPQHFGDGTRLSIL.